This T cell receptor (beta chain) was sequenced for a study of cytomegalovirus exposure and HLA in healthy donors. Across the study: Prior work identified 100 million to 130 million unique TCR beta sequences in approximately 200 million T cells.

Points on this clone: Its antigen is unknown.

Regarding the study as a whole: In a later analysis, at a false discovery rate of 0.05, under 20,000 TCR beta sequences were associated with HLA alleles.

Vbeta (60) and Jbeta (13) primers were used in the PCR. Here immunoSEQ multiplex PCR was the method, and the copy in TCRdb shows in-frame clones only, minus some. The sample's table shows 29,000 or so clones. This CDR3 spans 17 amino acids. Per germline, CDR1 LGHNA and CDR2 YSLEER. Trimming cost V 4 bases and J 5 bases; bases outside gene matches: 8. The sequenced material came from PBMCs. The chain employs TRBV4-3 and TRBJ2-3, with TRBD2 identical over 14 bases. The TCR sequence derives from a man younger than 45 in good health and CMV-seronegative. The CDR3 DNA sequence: TGCGCCAGCAGCCTTGGGACTAGCGGGAGTCGCGGAGATACGCAGTATTTT. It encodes CASSLGTSGSRGDTQYF.